Presented here are 27 T cell receptor beta chains from one specimen sequenced in a study of CD8 T cells in ankylosing spondylitis. MiXCR, run by TCRdb on the 5' RACE reads, gives a single entry per CDR3 protein. The table shows about 130,000 distinct CDR3 sequences, with about 13% occurring only once. Sequenced sample: blood, either unsorted or a sorted T cell fraction (not recorded which). The receptors derive from a female donor with ankylosing spondylitis or in good health (not recorded which).

The chain is built from TRBV7-9 and TRBJ1-1; TRBD1 matches at 7 bases. CDR1 is SEHNR and CDR2 is FQNEAQ in the germline V gene (reference sequence). With 6 bases clipped from V and 6 bases from J, the junction kept 4 bases outside the gene matches. The CDR3 totals 12 residues. CDR3 in DNA: TGTGCCAGCAGGAGGGGGCGGGCTGAAGCTTTCTTT. It is translated as CASRRGRAEAFF. Looking up the rest from reference TRBV7-9 and TRBJ1-1 gives the full variable domain: DTGVSQNPRHKITKRGQNVTFRCDPISEHNRLYWYRQTLGQGPEFLTYFQNEAQLEKSRLLSDRFSAERPKGSFSTLEIQRTEQGDSAMYLCASRRGRAEAFFGQGTRLTVV.

This clonotype was counted between two and nine times. The V and J genes are TRBV6-2 or TRBV6-3 and TRBJ1-5, with 7 bases lining up with TRBD1. V trimming: 6 bases; J trimming: 0 bases; junction bases outside the gene matches: 5. The CDR3 covers 15 residues. The V gene's germline CDR1 is MNHEY and CDR2 SVGEGT. CDR3 protein: CASRDRLLSNQPQHF. The DNA of the CDR3 is TGTGCCAGCAGGGACAGGTTACTTAGCAATCAGCCCCAGCATTTT.

This clonotype was counted between two and nine times. This chain joins TRBV7-2 and TRBJ1-6, with a tentative D call TRBD1 (5 bases). Trimming removed 5 bases from V and 0 bases from J, with 14 bases in between. Germline V CDR1 and CDR2: SGHTA, FQGNSA. This CDR3 has 17 amino acids. The CDR3: CASSIWTLSSYNSPLHF. CDR3 nucleotide sequence: TGTGCCAGCAGCATATGGACACTGAGCTCCTATAATTCACCCCTCCACTTT.

This clonotype showed up many times. The chain combines TRBV5-1 with TRBJ2-1; D is unresolved. The CDR3 spans 11 residues. The V gene's germline CDR1 is SGHRS and CDR2 YFSETQ. V dropped 4 bases and J dropped 4 bases, with 3 bases sitting between them. The CDR3 nucleotides are TGCGCCAGCAGCACATACAATGAGCAGTTCTTC. This codes for CASSTYNEQFF. The complete variable domain, with remaining parts taken from reference TRBV5-1 and TRBJ2-1, reads KAGVTQTPRYLIKTRGQQVTLSCSPISGHRSVSWYQQTPGQGLQFLFEYFSETQRNKGNFPGRFSGRQFSNSRSEMNVSTLELGDSALYLCASSTYNEQFFGPGTRLTVL.

The rearrangement uses TRBV28 and TRBJ2-3; 8 positions agree with TRBD2. This CDR3 has 16 amino acids. The germline V gene encodes CDR1 MDHEN and CDR2 SYDVKM. After removal of 3 bases from V and 2 bases from J, the junction contained 7 bases not matched to a gene. CDR3 coding DNA: TGTGCCAGCAGTTTCGGAGCGGGGGACTCCACAGATACGCAGTATTTT. Translating it yields CASSFGAGDSTDTQYF.

V is TRBV28 and J is TRBJ2-1; D remains ambiguous. V was shortened by 7 bases and J by 2 bases, with 6 bases between the two germline ends. CDR3 length: 12 residues. CDR1 and CDR2 from the germline V gene are MDHEN and SYDVKM. CDR3 DNA sequence: TGTGCCAGCACCTCGACCTACAATGAGCAGTTCTTC. Translation gives CASTSTYNEQFF.

This clonotype was observed many times. CDR3 in amino acids: CSARPPTGTRQNQPQHF. The CDR3 DNA reads TGCAGTGCTAGGCCTCCTACCGGGACCCGACAGAATCAGCCCCAGCATTTT. The V and J genes are TRBV20-1 and TRBJ1-5, with D possibly TRBD1 on 5 matching bases. Germline CDR1 reads DFQATT; CDR2 reads SNEGSKA (reference sequence). This CDR3 region has 17 residues. Trimming took off 3 bases at V and 4 bases at J, with 22 bases between the two ends.

This clonotype occurred a few times. The chain is built from TRBV20-1 and TRBJ2-5; D may be TRBD2 (5 bases). V gave up 5 bases and J gave up 5 bases, with 12 bases separating them. Germline V gene sequence: CDR1 DFQATT, CDR2 SNEGSKA (reference sequence). This CDR3 is 12 amino acids long. The CDR3 DNA reads as TGCAGTGCTTGGACTCAGAGGGAGACCCAGTACTTC. Translated, it gives CSAWTQRETQYF.

CDR3 amino acids: CASSLPGGGREQYF. In DNA, the CDR3 is TGTGCCAGCAGTTTGCCCGGCGGGGGTAGGGAGCAGTACTTC. J is TRBJ2-7 and V is TRBV12-3 or TRBV12-4; TRBD2 agrees at 7 bases. The CDR3 contains 14 residues. The V segment lost 3 bases and the J segment 7 bases; nucleotides outside the gene matches: 9.

Only a few counts were recorded for this clonotype. The V call is TRBV20-1, the J call TRBJ1-2, with a tentative D call TRBD1 (5 bases). Trimming took 2 bases from V and 8 from J, leaving 9 bases between them. Germline-derived CDR1 and CDR2 are DFQATT and SNEGSKA (reference sequence). There are 11 residues in the CDR3. CDR3 in DNA: TGCAGTGCTAGACGAACAGGAGGCTACACCTTC. This translates into CSARRTGGYTF.

For this clonotype: Sequence at one end of the junction differs from germline and may be a read error. This chain connects TRBV24-1 to TRBJ2-6; either TRBD1 or TRBD2 may fit D (6 bases each). The CDR3 is 16 amino acids. Germline loops: CDR1 KGHDR, CDR2 SFDVKD. The CDR3 protein is CATSSSTGTGANGLTF. DNA for the CDR3: TGTGCCACCAGTTCCTCCACAGGGACTGGGGCCAACGGCCTGACTTTC.

CDR3 nucleotide sequence: TGTGCCAGCAGACCGATACGGGAGACCGGGGAGCTGTTTTTT. Translating it yields CASRPIRETGELFF. The V call is TRBV7-2, the J call TRBJ2-2, with D possibly matching TRBD2 (6 bases). Germline assignment: CDR1 SGHTA and CDR2 FQGNSA. The CDR3 extends over 14 amino acids. V gave up 6 bases and J gave up 5 bases, with 13 bases separating them.

The chain employs TRBV27 and TRBJ2-1; a possible D gene is TRBD2 (5 bases). Germline values: CDR1 MNHEY, CDR2 SMNVEV (reference sequence). Trimming took off 5 bases at V and 5 bases at J, with 13 bases between the two ends. This CDR3 has 14 residues. The chain's CDR3 is CASSPRTVDNEQFF. For the CDR3, the DNA is TGTGCCAGCAGTCCACGGACTGTGGACAATGAGCAGTTCTTC.

At least ten counts were recorded for this clonotype. CDR3 loop: CASSLWQGSTGELFF. The CDR3 DNA follows: TGTGCCAGCAGCTTATGGCAGGGGAGCACCGGGGAGCTGTTTTTT. The V and J genes are TRBV5-8 and TRBJ2-2; maybe TRBD1 (6 bases). CDR3 length: 15 amino acids. From germline, CDR1 is SGHTS and CDR2 YDEGEE. Trimming took 2 bases from V and 4 from J, leaving 12 bases between them. Supplemented by reference TRBV5-8 and TRBJ2-2, the full variable domain reads EAGVTQSPTHLIKTRGQQATLRCSPISGHTSVYWYQQALGLGLQFLLWYDEGEERNRGNFPPRFSGRQFPNYSSELNVNALELEDSALYLCASSLWQGSTGELFFGEGSRLTVL.

This clonotype was detected ten times or more. The chain joins TRBV6-2 or TRBV6-3 to TRBJ2-4, with D hard to call. Germline CDR1 is MNHEY and CDR2 is SVGEGT. This CDR3 has 13 amino acids. Trimming shortened V by 7 bases and J by 3 bases, and 10 bases separated the two germline ends. CDR3 sequence reads: CASKDRDKNIQYF. DNA for the CDR3: TGTGCCAGCAAAGACCGAGACAAAAACATTCAGTACTTC.

The chain uses TRBV5-6 and TRBJ2-1, with TRBD2 identical over 8 bases. The germline CDR1 and CDR2 sequences are SGHDT and YYEEEE. The junction had 7 bases not matched to a gene; V was cut back by 2 bases and J by 0 bases. The CDR3 is made up of 17 amino acids. Written as DNA, the CDR3 is TGTGCCAGCAGCTTAGGTACTAGCGGACCCTCCTACAATGAGCAGTTCTTC. This translates into CASSLGTSGPSYNEQFF.

CDR3 nucleotide sequence: TGCGCCAGCAGCCCTAACCCGGGACAGGGGTTGTCCGGGGAGCTGTTTTTT. Residues: CASSPNPGQGLSGELFF. The chain recombines TRBV5-1 with TRBJ2-2; the match to TRBD1 covers 10 bases. The CDR3 has 17 residues. Trimming removed 4 bases from V and 6 bases from J; junction bases left unmatched: 12. The germline V gene has CDR1 SGHRS and CDR2 YFSETQ. Combining the CDR3 with reference TRBV5-1 and TRBJ2-2 gives the whole variable domain KAGVTQTPRYLIKTRGQQVTLSCSPISGHRSVSWYQQTPGQGLQFLFEYFSETQRNKGNFPGRFSGRQFSNSRSEMNVSTLELGDSALYLCASSPNPGQGLSGELFFGEGSRLTVL.

V gene TRBV12-3 or TRBV12-4 combines with J gene TRBJ2-1; D may correspond to TRBD1 or TRBD2 (6 bases each). V shed 10 bases and J shed 8 bases, with 21 bases lying between them. CDR3 size: 14 residues. CDR3 coding DNA: TGTGCCACCACGCAGGCCCACGGGGGCCATGAGCAGTTCTTC. Its protein is CATTQAHGGHEQFF.

The rearrangement uses TRBV30 and TRBJ2-1, with no clear D. CDR3 length: 12 amino acids. Per germline, CDR1 GTSNPN and CDR2 SVGIG (reference sequence). V was pared by 3 bases and J by 7 bases, with 10 bases between. The CDR3 region is CAWSGVVNEQFF. CDR3 DNA: TGTGCCTGGAGCGGTGTCGTGAATGAGCAGTTCTTC.

This clonotype was counted only a few times. Mismatch with germline at one junction end may stem from a read error. This rearrangement joins TRBV20-1 to TRBJ2-3; D may be TRBD2 (6 bases). CDR1 is DFQATT, CDR2 SNEGSKA, per germline (reference sequence). This CDR3 has 17 amino acids. The DNA of the CDR3 is TGCTGTGCTATCTCTGTGGGCGGGAAAGGGGTGTCAGATACGCAGTATTTT. It translates to CCAISVGGKGVSDTQYF.

The table lists this clonotype with many counts. This CDR3 reads CASSSGTGVNEQYF. For the CDR3, the DNA is TGCGCCAGCAGCTCCGGGACAGGGGTAAACGAGCAGTACTTC. The J gene is TRBJ2-7, the V gene TRBV5-1, with 10 positions matching TRBD1. The trim removed 3 bases at V and 5 bases at J, leaving 5 bases unmatched. In germline, CDR1 is SGHRS, CDR2 YFSETQ. This CDR3 spans 14 amino acids.

The V and J genes are TRBV5-5 and TRBJ1-5, with D possibly matching TRBD1 (5 bases). This CDR3 is 16 amino acids long. Deletions cut 0 bases from V and 4 bases from J, with 14 bases between. Per the germline V gene, CDR1 is SGHKS and CDR2 is YYEKEE (reference sequence). The CDR3 DNA reads as TGTGCCAGCAGCTTGGGAGGGGCCTTTGGTAATCAGCCCCAGCATTTT. This encodes CASSLGGAFGNQPQHF. Full variable domain (remainder filled in from reference TRBV5-5 and TRBJ1-5): DAGVTQSPTHLIKTRGQQVTLRCSPISGHKSVSWYQQVLGQGPQFIFQYYEKEERGRGNFPDRFSARQFPNYSSELNVNALLLGDSALYLCASSLGGAFGNQPQHFGDGTRLSIL.

The CDR3 protein is CSVEAASYEQYF. CDR3 in DNA: TGCAGCGTTGAGGCAGCGTCCTACGAGCAGTACTTC. The chain recombines TRBV29-1 with TRBJ2-7; no firm D call. The CDR3 loop spans 12 amino acids. From germline, CDR1 is SQVTM and CDR2 ANQGSEA. The V end was cut by 3 bases, the J end by 1 base, with 7 bases between.

This clonotype was seen repeatedly, ten times or more. The rearrangement uses TRBV21-1 and TRBJ2-3; TRBD2 is the table's D call and was not checked against the DNA. TRBV21-1 is a documented pseudogene. The CDR3 runs 17 residues. CDR3: CASSKSPAGTYPDTQYF. The CDR3 nucleotides are TGTGCCAGCAGCAAAAGTCCAGCGGGGACGTATCCAGATACGCAGTATTTT.

This clonotype was counted ten times or more. The V and J genes are TRBV29-1 and TRBJ1-5; D ambiguous. V was shortened by 4 bases and J by 4 bases, with 14 bases between the two germline ends. The CDR3 covers 14 residues. Per the germline V gene, CDR1 is SQVTM and CDR2 is ANQGSEA. The CDR3, as DNA: TGCAGCGTTGCCCTGGCTCAAGGGAATCAGCCCCAGCATTTT. Residues: CSVALAQGNQPQHF.

This clonotype was picked up a small number of times. The chain uses TRBV27 and TRBJ1-2; D unclear. From germline, CDR1 is MNHEY and CDR2 SMNVEV (reference sequence). The length of the CDR3 is 14 residues. V lost 5 bases and J lost 7, with 17 bases in between. CDR3 sequence reads: CASSITGITGGYTF. The DNA for the CDR3 is TGTGCCAGCAGTATCACGGGAATAACGGGTGGCTACACCTTC.

In the case of this clonotype: The junction departs from germline at one end; a sequencing error may be responsible. The chain recombines TRBV5-1 with TRBJ1-1; 9 bases are shared with TRBD1. In germline, CDR1 is SGHRS, CDR2 YFSETQ. The CDR3 is 15 residues long. The DNA of the CDR3 is TGCGTCAGCAGCGCCGGACAGGGGACGAACACTGAAGCTTTCTTT. Its translation is CVSSAGQGTNTEAFF. Variable domain in full (rest from reference TRBV5-1 and TRBJ1-1): KAGVTQTPRYLIKTRGQQVTLSCSPISGHRSVSWYQQTPGQGLQFLFEYFSETQRNKGNFPGRFSGRQFSNSRSEMNVSTLELGDSALYLCVSSAGQGTNTEAFFGQGTRLTVV.